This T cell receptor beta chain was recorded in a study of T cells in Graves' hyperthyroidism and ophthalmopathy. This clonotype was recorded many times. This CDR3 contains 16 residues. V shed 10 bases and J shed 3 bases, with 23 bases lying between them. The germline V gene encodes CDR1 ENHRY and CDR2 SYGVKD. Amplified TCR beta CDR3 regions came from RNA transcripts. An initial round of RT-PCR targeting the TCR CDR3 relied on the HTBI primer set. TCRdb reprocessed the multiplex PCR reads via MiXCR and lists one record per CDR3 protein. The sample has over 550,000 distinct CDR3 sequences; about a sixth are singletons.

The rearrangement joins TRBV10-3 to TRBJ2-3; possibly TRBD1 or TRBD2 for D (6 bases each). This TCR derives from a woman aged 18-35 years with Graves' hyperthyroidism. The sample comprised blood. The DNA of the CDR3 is TGTGCCACCAGGAAGAGGGGGGCCGAGGGAACAGATACGCAGTATTTT. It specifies CATRKRGAEGTDTQYF.